This T cell receptor (beta chain) originates from a study of blood T cell repertoires in COVID-19. Looking at the study overall: PBMCs, B-cell-depleted T cells, or T cells were the source of the cDNA or gDNA that made up the material.

Authors' methods: Amplification of reference gene primers provided the estimated nucleated cell counts. This table comes from immunoSEQ multiplex PCR, and its TCRdb copy is limited to in-frame clones, with some not included. The D gene and trimming were derived from the DNA, and the V and J assignments and clone size from that table. The table has around 97,000 clones, over 75% seen once. Germline V CDR1 and CDR2: SGHAT, FQNNGV. CDR3 length equals 14 residues. Trimming took off 2 bases at V and 7 bases at J, with 14 bases between the two ends. Specimen: peripheral blood. The sequence came from a human donor in a cohort sampled during active or convalescent COVID-19. The gene calls are TRBV11-2 and TRBJ2-5, with TRBD2 as a possible D gene (5 bases). CDR3 DNA: TGTGCCAGCAGCTTATCTCGTAGCCGGGGGACCCAGTACTTC. It yields the protein CASSLSRSRGTQYF.